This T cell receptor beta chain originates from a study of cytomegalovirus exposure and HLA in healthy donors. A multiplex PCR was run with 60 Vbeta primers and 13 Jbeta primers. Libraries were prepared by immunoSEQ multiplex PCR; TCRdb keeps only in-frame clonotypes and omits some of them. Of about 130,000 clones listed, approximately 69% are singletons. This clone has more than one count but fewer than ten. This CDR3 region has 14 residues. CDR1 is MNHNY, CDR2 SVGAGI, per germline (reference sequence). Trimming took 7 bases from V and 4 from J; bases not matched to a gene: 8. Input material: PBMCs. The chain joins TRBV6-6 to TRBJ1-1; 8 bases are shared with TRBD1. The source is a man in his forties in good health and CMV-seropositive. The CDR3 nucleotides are TGTGCCAGCACCCGACAGGGGCGGGGCACTGAAGCTTTCTTT. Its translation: CASTRQGRGTEAFF.